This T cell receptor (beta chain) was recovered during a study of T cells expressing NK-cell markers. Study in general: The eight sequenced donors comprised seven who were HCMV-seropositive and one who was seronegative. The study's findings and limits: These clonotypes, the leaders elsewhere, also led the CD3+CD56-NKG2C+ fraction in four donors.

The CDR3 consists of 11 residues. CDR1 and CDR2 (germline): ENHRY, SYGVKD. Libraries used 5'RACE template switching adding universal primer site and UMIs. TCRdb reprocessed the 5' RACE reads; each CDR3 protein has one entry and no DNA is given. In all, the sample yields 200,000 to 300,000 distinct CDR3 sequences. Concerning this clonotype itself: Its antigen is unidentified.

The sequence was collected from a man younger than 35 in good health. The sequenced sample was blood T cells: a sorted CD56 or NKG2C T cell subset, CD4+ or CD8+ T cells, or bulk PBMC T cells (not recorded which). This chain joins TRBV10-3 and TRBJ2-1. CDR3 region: CAIKTMNEQFF.